This entry lists 4 T cell receptor beta chains sequenced from one sample in a study of blood T cells in healthy people across ages. It was with a sample-barcoded 5' primer and a J-beta primer mix that a second PCR of roughly 7 to 12 cycles was run. TCRdb re-derived calls from the 5' RACE reads in MiXCR, one entry per CDR3 protein. The sample shows roughly 930,000 distinct CDR3 sequences, roughly 52% of them seen only once. Sequenced input: blood. The receptors were sampled from a young man in good health.

The CDR3 loop is CSSRVASTDTQYF. In nucleotides, the CDR3 is TGCAGCTCAAGAGTAGCTAGCACAGATACGCAGTATTTT. The chain carries TRBV29-1 and TRBJ2-3; D is ambiguous. Germline V gene lookup returns CDR1 SQVTM and CDR2 ANQGSEA. V was cut by 8 bases and J by 0 bases, with 12 bases left in between. The CDR3 is made up of 13 amino acids.

The chain recombines TRBV30 with TRBJ2-4, with a tentative D call TRBD1 (6 bases). The J call is in doubt because the DNA end fits TRBJ2-7 better. CDR1 is GTSNPN and CDR2 is SVGIG in the germline V gene (reference sequence). The CDR3 loop spans 13 amino acids. CDR3 bases: TGTGCCTGGAGTCCAGGGGATGATTACGAGCAGTACTTC. Protein product: CAWSPGDDYEQYF.

This clonotype was seen more than once but under ten times. This rearrangement joins TRBV6-2 or TRBV6-3 to TRBJ2-7; perhaps TRBD2 as D (5 bases). Germline V gene lookup returns CDR1 MNHEY and CDR2 SVGEGT. This CDR3 has 15 residues. Trimming left V 7 bases short and J 0 bases short, with 16 bases between. Here the CDR3 reads CASNKDGVTSYEQYF. The CDR3 DNA sequence: TGTGCCAGCAACAAGGACGGGGTAACCTCCTACGAGCAGTACTTC.

This clonotype was counted a few times. This chain uses TRBV7-9 with TRBJ1-2; 7 nucleotides line up with TRBD1. Trimming at V came to 0 bases and at J to 7 bases, leaving 8 bases not matched to a gene. There are 15 residues in the CDR3. Germline CDR1 SEHNR, CDR2 FQNEAQ (reference sequence). This chain's CDR3 is CASSLAGGNSFGYTF. The CDR3 nucleotides are TGTGCCAGCAGCTTAGCAGGGGGCAATTCTTTTGGCTACACCTTC. Complete variable domain (other parts from reference TRBV7-9 and TRBJ1-2): DTGVSQNPRHKITKRGQNVTFRCDPISEHNRLYWYRQTLGQGPEFLTYFQNEAQLEKSRLLSDRFSAERPKGSFSTLEIQRTEQGDSAMYLCASSLAGGNSFGYTFGSGTRLTVV.